The 16 T cell receptor beta chains in this list originate from one sample, sequenced in a study of regulatory T cells in long-lasting Graves disease. Building of the TCR beta libraries involved iRepertoire HTBI primers and Arm-PCR of CDR3 regions. TCRdb redid the calling of the multiplex PCR reads with MiXCR, one entry per CDR3 protein. The data show about 470,000 distinct CDR3 sequences, with about 15% seen just once and 16% held by the top ten. Time point noted: newly diagnosed GD, antithyroid drugs for less than 3 months. RNA extracted from PBMCs served as the sequencing template. These same data were also listed under a study on T cells in Graves' hyperthyroidism and ophthalmopathy.

This sample comprised peripheral blood mononuclear cells (PBMCs), obtained at new diagnosis, from a patient treated with antithyroid drugs. The receptor set was obtained from a woman in her 30s with Graves disease.

The chain carries TRBV6-1 and TRBJ2-7; no definite D call. The V end lost 6 bases, the J end lost 6 bases, and 18 bases lay between the germline ends. Per the germline V gene, CDR1 is MNHNS and CDR2 is SASEGT. This CDR3 is built from 14 residues. CDR3 nucleotides: TGTGCCAGCAGAACCGACCCGATCTCCCTCGAGCAGTACTTC. Amino acid sequence: CASRTDPISLEQYF.

This sequence joins TRBV4-1 and TRBJ2-5, with D possibly called TRBD1 or TRBD2 (5 bases each). Germline V gene lookup returns CDR1 MGHRA and CDR2 YSYEKL. The V end lost 0 bases, the J end lost 4 bases, and 21 bases lay between the germline ends. This CDR3 is 18 amino acids long. CDR3 bases: TGCGCCAGCAGCCAAGAGACCCCTGGGGGAACCTCAGGAGAGACCCAGTACTTC. Amino acids: CASSQETPGGTSGETQYF.

J is TRBJ1-5 and V is TRBV20-1; D remains ambiguous. CDR3 length: 13 amino acids. The germline V gene has CDR1 DFQATT and CDR2 SNEGSKA (reference sequence). Between the trimmed V and J ends, which lost 1 base and 2 bases, there was a span of 6 bases. The CDR3 DNA sequence: TGCAGTGCTAGAGTTGGGGGCAATCAGCCCCAGCATTTT. Amino acid sequence: CSARVGGNQPQHF.

This clonotype was observed at least ten times. The rearrangement uses TRBV20-1 and TRBJ2-7; tentatively, D is TRBD2 (6 bases). The CDR3 consists of 17 residues. The V end was cut by 5 bases, the J end by 1 base, with 24 bases between. Germline V gives CDR1 DFQATT, CDR2 SNEGSKA (reference sequence). CDR3 in amino acids: CSARRGGAGRKSYEQYF. The CDR3, as DNA: TGCAGTGCTCGTAGAGGAGGGGCGGGACGAAAGTCCTACGAGCAGTACTTC.

This clonotype appeared a few times. V usage is TRBV5-5 and J usage is TRBJ2-6; 7 positions agree with TRBD2. Germline CDR1 reads SGHKS; CDR2 reads YYEKEE (reference sequence). There are 18 residues in the CDR3. The V segment lost 3 bases and the J segment 1 base; nucleotides outside the gene matches: 10. This CDR3 is CASSWVVAGSSGANVLTF. In DNA, the CDR3 is TGTGCCAGCAGCTGGGTGGTAGCGGGTTCATCTGGGGCCAACGTCCTGACTTTC.

This clonotype was seen repeatedly, ten times or more. V gene TRBV4-1 combines with J gene TRBJ2-7, with D hard to call. Trimming removed 1 base from V and 3 bases from J, with 13 bases in between. The CDR3 has 15 residues. The germline V gene encodes CDR1 MGHRA and CDR2 YSYEKL. This chain's CDR3 is CASSQVVNNHYEQYF. The DNA of the CDR3 is TGCGCCAGCAGCCAAGTAGTAAACAACCACTACGAGCAGTACTTC.

The chain joins TRBV15 to TRBJ2-3; 13 bases map to TRBD2. The germline V gene has CDR1 LNHNV and CDR2 YYDKDF (reference sequence). This CDR3 is built from 16 residues. J gave up 6 bases and V 5 bases, and 8 bases lay outside the gene matches. CDR3 loop: CATSPGLAGESDTQYF. The CDR3 nucleotides are TGTGCCACCAGCCCAGGACTAGCGGGAGAGTCGGATACGCAGTATTTT.

This clonotype was observed a few times. This CDR3 is CASSSGTSGSGSYNEQFF. Written as DNA, the CDR3 is TGTGCCAGCAGTTCAGGGACTAGCGGGAGTGGGTCCTACAATGAGCAGTTCTTC. The chain has TRBV12-3 or TRBV12-4 and TRBJ2-1; 14 nucleotides agree with TRBD2. The CDR3 length is 18 residues. J gave up 1 base and V 4 bases, and 6 bases lay outside the gene matches.

This clonotype has at least ten counts. The chain uses TRBV28 and TRBJ1-1; TRBD1 is a possible D gene (5 bases). CDR3 length: 14 amino acids. The germline gives CDR1 MDHEN, CDR2 SYDVKM. V was clipped by 6 bases and J by 4 bases, with 15 bases between them. The chain's CDR3 is CASRARGSGTEAFF. The CDR3 coding sequence is TGTGCCAGCAGGGCTAGGGGTAGCGGCACTGAAGCTTTCTTT. The variable domain in full, completed from reference TRBV28 and TRBJ1-1, reads DVKVTQSSRYLVKRTGEKVFLECVQDMDHENMFWYRQDPGLGLRLIYFSYDVKMKEKGDIPEGYSVSREKKERFSLILESASTNQTSMYLCASRARGSGTEAFFGQGTRLTVV.

The CDR3 protein is CASRRQGAYEQYF. The CDR3 region has the DNA TGTGCCAGCAGACGACAGGGGGCCTACGAGCAGTACTTC. The chain joins TRBV7-9 to TRBJ2-7; the match to TRBD1 covers 9 bases. Losses at the gene ends were 6 bases for V and 2 bases for J; bases not matched to a gene: 2. The CDR3 extends over 13 amino acids. CDR1 is SEHNR and CDR2 is FQNEAQ in the germline V gene (reference sequence).

This clonotype showed up many times. This chain joins TRBV11-2 and TRBJ2-7; 9 nucleotides align to TRBD2. V lost 6 bases and J lost 6; bases outside the gene matches: 27. In germline, CDR1 is SGHAT, CDR2 FQNNGV. This CDR3 is built from 20 residues. The CDR3 region is CASRPPPGRKGTSRRGEQYF. Written as DNA, the CDR3 is TGTGCCAGCAGACCTCCGCCTGGCAGAAAGGGGACTAGCAGACGGGGCGAGCAGTACTTC.

This clonotype has at least ten counts. Here the CDR3 reads CASSESWLAGSRNEQFF. CDR3 in DNA: TGTGCCAGCAGTGAAAGTTGGCTAGCGGGAAGTAGGAATGAGCAGTTCTTC. The rearrangement uses TRBV6-1 and TRBJ2-1, with 9 nucleotides matching TRBD2. The germline V gene encodes CDR1 MNHNS and CDR2 SASEGT. The CDR3 totals 17 residues. V was clipped by 2 bases and J by 7 bases; unmatched bases: 12.

A few counts support this clonotype. The rearrangement uses TRBV7-8 and TRBJ2-1, with 10 bases matching TRBD2. CDR3 size: 16 residues. The V and J ends lost 2 bases and 8 bases, in that order; junction bases with no gene match: 9. Germline values: CDR1 SGHVS, CDR2 FQNEAQ. CDR3 nucleotides: TGTGCCAGCAGCTTATTATCTAGCGGGAGCAGGGATGAGCAGTTCTTC. Encoded protein: CASSLLSSGSRDEQFF.

This clonotype was detected many times. The chain joins TRBV28 to TRBJ2-1; D not certain. The length of the CDR3 is 15 residues. Per the germline V gene, CDR1 is MDHEN and CDR2 is SYDVKM. V was pared by 7 bases and J by 0 bases, with 13 bases between. Here the CDR3 DNA reads TGTGCCAGCAAGGTTCGGATAAGCTCCTACAATGAGCAGTTCTTC. Amino acid sequence: CASKVRISSYNEQFF. Complete variable domain (other parts from reference TRBV28 and TRBJ2-1): DVKVTQSSRYLVKRTGEKVFLECVQDMDHENMFWYRQDPGLGLRLIYFSYDVKMKEKGDIPEGYSVSREKKERFSLILESASTNQTSMYLCASKVRISSYNEQFFGPGTRLTVL.

This clonotype was detected only a few times. This may arise from a read error, as a much more abundant clone is one base away. This chain uses TRBV5-1 with TRBJ2-7; 12 nucleotides line up with TRBD2. V was pared by 0 bases and J by 3 bases, with 1 base of the junction left unmatched. The germline V gene has CDR1 SGHRS and CDR2 YFSETQ. This CDR3 is built from 15 residues. The CDR3 spells CASSLALAGGYEQYF. CDR3 sequence (DNA): TGCGCCAGCAGCTTGGCACTAGCGGGAGGCTACGAGCAGTACTTC.

This clonotype was seen at least ten times. V usage is TRBV24-1 and J usage is TRBJ2-5, with D tentatively TRBD2 (5 bases). This CDR3 comprises 15 residues. The germline V gene encodes CDR1 KGHDR and CDR2 SFDVKD. V was cut by 4 bases and J by 2 bases, with 13 bases left in between. The CDR3 sequence: CATSETGLPQETQYF. CDR3 nucleotide sequence: TGTGCCACCAGTGAGACCGGACTCCCTCAAGAGACCCAGTACTTC.